This T cell receptor (beta chain) was sequenced in a study of graft-versus-host responses after intestinal transplantation. Across the study: Transplants given to recipients were multivisceral, liver-intestinal, or isolated intestinal. Induction with anti-thymocyte globulin, then tacrolimus and steroids for around three years, was given to all recipients. Findings and limits, study-wide: Recipient marrow contained GvH clones, some of which appeared first in ileum or blood.

Germline V gives CDR1 SGHDN, CDR2 FVKESK. This CDR3 spans 15 amino acids. V was pared by 0 bases and J by 0 bases, with 8 bases between. For this clone: What it binds is not known.

The assay was immunoSEQ multiplex PCR, and TCRdb's table has in-frame clones only and misses some. The data show more than 9,500 clones, 65% to 85% seen once. The source is a human patient who received an intestinal transplant, so some T cells may come from the graft donor. V is TRBV14 and J is TRBJ1-2; D remains unclear. Sequencing used PBMCs, obtained roughly 290 days after intestinal transplant. The DNA for the CDR3 is TGTGCCAGCAGCCAAGAGTTGTCTGCTAACTATGGCTACACCTTC. Amino acids: CASSQELSANYGYTF.